Following are 30 T cell receptor beta chains from one sample sequenced in a study of OX40 agonist ivuxolimab in advanced cancers. Generated by immunoSEQ multiplex PCR, the TCRdb table keeps only in-frame clones and is missing some. The sample has tens of thousands of clones, 86% seen once; the top ten hold approximately 1%. The sequences come from CD4+ or CD8+ T cells sorted from blood, collected in a trial of the OX40 agonist ivuxolimab. Source of these receptors: an adult with an advanced solid tumor such as melanoma, head and neck, liver or kidney cancer.

This chain connects TRBV2 to TRBJ2-7, with D possibly matching TRBD1 (6 bases). The ends were cut back, 3 bases at V and 2 bases at J, with 17 bases in the middle. CDR3 length: 16 residues. Germline V gene data show CDR1 as SNHLY and CDR2 as FYNNEI. CDR3 loop: CASSEFSAGVTYEQYF. As DNA, the CDR3 is TGTGCCAGCAGTGAGTTTAGCGCAGGGGTAACCTACGAGCAGTACTTC.

V usage is TRBV7-2 and J usage is TRBJ1-1, with D possibly being TRBD1 (5 bases). From germline, CDR1 is SGHTA and CDR2 FQGNSA. Trimming pared 6 bases from V and 12 bases from J, leaving 14 bases between. The CDR3 sequence is 11 residues long. For the CDR3, the DNA is TGTGCCAGCAGGGGTGGGGGGGGATCTTTCTTT. It is translated as CASRGGGGSFF. Variable domain in full (rest from reference TRBV7-2 and TRBJ1-1): GAGVSQSPSNKVTEKGKDVELRCDPISGHTALYWYRQSLGQGLEFLIYFQGNSAPDKSGLPSDRFSAERTGGSVSTLTIQRTQQEDSAVYLCASRGGGGSFFGQGTRLTVV.

The chain couples TRBV6-5 to TRBJ2-7; TRBD1 aligns across 8 bases. CDR3 length: 13 amino acids. Germline CDR1 is MNHEY and CDR2 is SVGAGI. The V gene end was trimmed by 5 bases and the J gene end by 7 bases; junction bases not matched to a gene: 7. The CDR3, as DNA: TGTGCCAGCAGTCCGACAGGGGATGGTGAGCAGTACTTC. As protein: CASSPTGDGEQYF.

This clone occurred a few times. The V and J genes are TRBV6-6 and TRBJ1-5, with D possibly being TRBD1 (5 bases). Per the germline V gene, CDR1 is MNHNY and CDR2 is SVGAGI (reference sequence). V was trimmed by 10 bases and J by 4 bases, leaving 17 bases between them. This CDR3 has 14 amino acids. CDR3 DNA sequence: TGTGCCATCGGGACGGCCCCCGGTAATCAGCCCCAGCATTTT. Translation: CAIGTAPGNQPQHF.

V gene TRBV19 combines with J gene TRBJ1-5; D gene unclear. The germline V gene has CDR1 LNHDA and CDR2 SQIVND (reference sequence). The CDR3 has 16 amino acids. Between the trimmed V and J ends, which lost 1 base and 5 bases, there was a span of 15 bases. CDR3 nucleotide sequence: TGTGCCAGTAGTATAGGCCCCACAGCCGACCATCAGCCCCAGCATTTT. It specifies CASSIGPTADHQPQHF.

This clone was seen once. The chain couples TRBV29-1 to TRBJ2-2, with D possibly matching TRBD2 (5 bases). Germline values: CDR1 SQVTM, CDR2 ANQGSEA. The CDR3 spans 14 residues. CDR3 in DNA: TGCAGTGCCACGGAGGAGTCGAACACCGGGGAGCTGTTTTTT. As protein: CSATEESNTGELFF.

The chain links TRBV7-2 to TRBJ2-7; the D gene could be TRBD1 or TRBD2 (5 bases each). The V end lost 2 bases, the J end lost 7 bases, and 15 bases lay between the germline ends. Germline V gives CDR1 SGHTA, CDR2 FQGNSA. This CDR3 region has 14 residues. CDR3: CASSLLGIEGEQYF. In DNA form, the CDR3 reads TGTGCCAGCAGCTTACTCGGGATAGAGGGGGAGCAGTACTTC.

The V gene is TRBV4-1, the J gene TRBJ2-7; D possibly corresponds to TRBD2 (5 bases). With 0 bases removed from V and 0 bases from J, the gap between germline ends came to 9 bases. This CDR3 is built from 15 residues. Germline assignment: CDR1 MGHRA and CDR2 YSYEKL. The CDR3 loop is CASSQDSRDSYEQYF. The CDR3 DNA reads TGCGCCAGCAGCCAAGATTCCCGGGACTCCTACGAGCAGTACTTC.

The rearrangement joins TRBV7-9 to TRBJ2-7; 8 bases agree with TRBD2. Germline values: CDR1 SEHNR, CDR2 FQNEAQ (reference sequence). The V and J ends lost 8 bases and 4 bases, in that order; junction bases with no gene match: 13. The CDR3 spans 15 residues. CDR3 nucleotide sequence: TGTGCCAGCCTACCAAGCTGGCGGGAGGAGTACGAGCAGTACTTC. This gives the protein CASLPSWREEYEQYF.

The chain carries TRBV7-2 and TRBJ2-7, with a possible D match to TRBD1 (6 bases). From germline, CDR1 is SGHTA and CDR2 FQGNSA. CDR3 length: 15 residues. The V end lost 5 bases, the J end lost 3 bases, and 17 bases lay between the germline ends. The CDR3 sequence: CASSPAGTPNYEQYF. CDR3 in DNA: TGTGCCAGCAGCCCAGCCGGGACACCGAACTACGAGCAGTACTTC.

The chain joins TRBV27 to TRBJ2-7, with D unresolved. Per germline, CDR1 MNHEY and CDR2 SMNVEV (reference sequence). The V end was cut by 10 bases, the J end by 5 bases, with 15 bases between. This CDR3 spans 12 amino acids. CDR3 sequence reads: CAIKDDPHEQYF. DNA of the CDR3: TGTGCCATCAAAGATGATCCTCACGAGCAGTACTTC.

In its sample, this clone was seen once. This chain connects TRBV9 to TRBJ1-2; D is possibly TRBD1 (5 bases). The V gene lost 0 bases and the J gene lost 7 bases, with 10 bases spanning the gap. The CDR3 has 13 amino acids. Germline V lookup: CDR1 SGDLS, CDR2 YYNGEE. The CDR3 protein is CASSVESGAGYTF. CDR3 nucleotide sequence: TGTGCCAGCAGCGTAGAAAGTGGGGCTGGCTACACCTTC.

The rearrangement uses TRBV4-3 and TRBJ2-3, with D perhaps matching TRBD2 (6 bases). V shed 4 bases and J shed 3 bases, with 11 bases lying between them. The CDR3 spans 14 residues. CDR1 and CDR2 (germline): LGHNA, YSLEER. The DNA for the CDR3 is TGCGCCAGCAGCCTGAACCGGGGGACAGATACGCAGTATTTT. Its translation: CASSLNRGTDTQYF.

This chain joins TRBV4-3 and TRBJ2-5; maybe TRBD2 (7 bases). This CDR3 is 15 amino acids long. Germline CDR1 is LGHNA and CDR2 is YSLEER. V was trimmed by 0 bases and J by 7 bases, leaving 15 bases between them. Written as DNA, the CDR3 is TGCGCCAGCAGCCAAGATACAGGGACGGGGGGGACCCAGTACTTC. Translating gives CASSQDTGTGGTQYF.

A note on this clone: Other nucleotide sequences in the sample specify the same CDR3. V gene TRBV5-4 combines with J gene TRBJ2-5; D gene ambiguous. Trimming pared 0 bases from V and 1 base from J, leaving 1 base between. Germline V gene sequence: CDR1 SGHNT, CDR2 YYREEE (reference sequence). The CDR3 has 12 residues. DNA of the CDR3: TGTGCCAGCAGCTTGGGCCAAGAGACCCAGTACTTC. This gives the protein CASSLGQETQYF.

This clone came up a few times. V usage is TRBV11-2 and J usage is TRBJ2-4; 7 bases are a match to TRBD2. Germline CDR1 SGHAT, CDR2 FQNNGV. The CDR3 extends over 14 amino acids. J lost 5 bases, V lost 4 bases, and 5 bases had no gene match. CDR3 DNA: TGTGCCAGCAGCTCTAGACTAGCTCAAAACATTCAGTACTTC. This codes for CASSSRLAQNIQYF.

CDR3 amino acids: CASSSGPYEQYF. For the CDR3, the DNA is TGTGCCAGCAGTTCCGGGCCGTACGAGCAGTACTTC. This chain connects TRBV6-1 to TRBJ2-7, with D uncertain. The germline V and J ends were trimmed by 5 bases and 4 bases, with 9 bases remaining between them. This CDR3 region has 12 residues. Germline CDR1 reads MNHNS; CDR2 reads SASEGT.

The sample holds a few counts of this clone. The chain links TRBV6-1 to TRBJ2-7; tentative D call: TRBD2 (6 bases). Germline V CDR1 and CDR2: MNHNS, SASEGT. Trimming shortened V by 6 bases and J by 1 base, and 16 bases separated the two germline ends. The CDR3 sequence is 15 residues long. The CDR3 region is CASSLGGSPSYEQYF. Written as DNA, the CDR3 is TGTGCCAGCAGCTTAGGAGGGTCCCCTTCCTACGAGCAGTACTTC.

The chain has TRBV11-2 and TRBJ2-2, with 13 nucleotides matching TRBD2. Germline CDR1 SGHAT, CDR2 FQNNGV. The V and J ends lost 6 bases and 8 bases, in that order; junction bases with no gene match: 9. The CDR3 runs to 16 residues. The CDR3 DNA reads TGTGCCAGCAGACAAATAGGACTAGCGGGAGTGGGGGAGCTGTTTTTT. This translates into CASRQIGLAGVGELFF. The full variable domain, with the rest looked up from reference TRBV11-2 and TRBJ2-2, is EAGVAQSPRYKIIEKRQSVAFWCNPISGHATLYWYQQILGQGPKLLIQFQNNGVVDDSQLPKDRFSAERLKGVDSTLKIQPAKLEDSAVYLCASRQIGLAGVGELFFGEGSRLTVL.

The rearrangement uses TRBV9 and TRBJ2-5; 8 positions agree with TRBD2. Germline-derived CDR1 and CDR2 are SGDLS and YYNGEE. This CDR3 is built from 14 residues. V was clipped by 4 bases and J by 4 bases; unmatched bases: 6. CDR3 nucleotide sequence: TGTGCCAGCAGCACCCGGACTAGCCCAGAGACCCAGTACTTC. Protein sequence: CASSTRTSPETQYF.

The rearrangement joins TRBV28 to TRBJ2-2; 11 bases agree with TRBD2. Unmatched junction bases numbered 5, after V lost 7 bases and J lost 7 bases. Germline CDR1 and CDR2: MDHEN and SYDVKM. The CDR3 length is 14 residues. The CDR3 is CASTMGLAVGELFF. CDR3 bases: TGTGCCAGCACCATGGGACTAGCGGTCGGGGAGCTGTTTTTT.

The V call is TRBV5-1, the J call TRBJ1-2; D might be TRBD1 (6 bases). Germline-derived CDR1 and CDR2 are SGHRS and YFSETQ. This CDR3 spans 15 amino acids. Trimming left V 0 bases short and J 0 bases short, with 9 bases between. The CDR3 sequence: CASSLVGGPNYGYTF. The CDR3 coding sequence is TGCGCCAGCAGCTTGGTCGGGGGCCCTAACTATGGCTACACCTTC.

The chain's CDR3 is CASSLGANKAGGNTIYF. The CDR3 DNA sequence: TGCGCCAGCAGCTTGGGGGCTAACAAAGCCGGGGGGAACACCATATATTTT. V and J are TRBV5-1 and TRBJ1-3; perhaps TRBD1 as D (5 bases). The V and J ends lost 0 bases and 7 bases respectively, with 20 bases between them. Germline V CDR1 and CDR2: SGHRS, YFSETQ. This CDR3 has 17 residues.

The rearrangement uses TRBV18 and TRBJ2-5, with 8 bases matching TRBD1. CDR3 length equals 14 residues. Germline lookup yields CDR1 KGHSH and CDR2 LQKENI. With 5 bases clipped from V and 4 bases from J, the junction kept 6 bases outside the gene matches. The DNA of the CDR3 is TGTGCCAGCTCAGCGACAGGGGTTTTAGAGACCCAGTACTTC. This gives the protein CASSATGVLETQYF.

This CDR3 reads CASSPEAGGSYEQYF. The CDR3 DNA reads as TGCGCCAGCAGCCCGGAAGCGGGAGGGTCCTACGAGCAGTACTTC. V is TRBV4-3 and J is TRBJ2-7, with 10 bases that match TRBD2. V dropped 4 bases and J dropped 1; count of bases not matched to a gene: 4. Germline values: CDR1 LGHNA, CDR2 YSLEER. The CDR3 has 15 residues.

In its sample, this clone was seen a few times. The rearrangement links TRBV11-3 to TRBJ1-1; TRBD1 might be the D (5 bases). The CDR3 contains 13 residues. Germline CDR1 and CDR2: SGHNT and YENEEA. The V end lost 6 bases, the J end lost 10 bases, and 18 bases lay between the germline ends. CDR3 amino acids: CASSPQGYPGAFF. CDR3 coding DNA: TGTGCCAGCAGTCCTCAGGGATATCCGGGAGCTTTCTTT.

The V gene is TRBV7-2, the J gene TRBJ2-3, with a weak D call TRBD2 (6 bases). The V gene's germline CDR1 is SGHTA and CDR2 FQGNSA. V lost 4 bases and J 3 bases, leaving 14 bases between the germline ends. The CDR3 spans 15 residues. CDR3 sequence (DNA): TGTGCCAGCAGCTGGGTCCGGGGGAGGACAGATACGCAGTATTTT. It translates to CASSWVRGRTDTQYF.

The chain joins TRBV7-8 to TRBJ1-1; D is uncertain. CDR3 length: 11 residues. Germline lookup yields CDR1 SGHVS and CDR2 FQNEAQ. Trimming cost V 2 bases and J 4 bases, with 2 bases left between them. The CDR3 region has the DNA TGTGCCAGCAGCTTAAGCACTGAAGCTTTCTTT. Translating it yields CASSLSTEAFF.

V is TRBV5-5 and J is TRBJ1-2; 8 bases map to TRBD1. The CDR3 runs to 13 residues. In germline, CDR1 is SGHKS, CDR2 YYEKEE (reference sequence). The trim removed 4 bases at V and 8 bases at J, leaving 7 bases unmatched. DNA for the CDR3: TGTGCCAGCAGCACTCCGACAGGGGAAGGCTACACCTTC. The encoded protein is CASSTPTGEGYTF. Complete variable domain (other parts from reference TRBV5-5 and TRBJ1-2): DAGVTQSPTHLIKTRGQQVTLRCSPISGHKSVSWYQQVLGQGPQFIFQYYEKEERGRGNFPDRFSARQFPNYSSELNVNALLLGDSALYLCASSTPTGEGYTFGSGTRLTVV.

The rearrangement links TRBV6-5 to TRBJ1-6, with D maybe TRBD1 (6 bases). The CDR3 is 13 residues long. V lost 3 bases and J lost 15, with 15 bases in between. Germline CDR1 reads MNHEY; CDR2 reads SVGAGI. The CDR3 DNA reads TGTGCCAGCAGTTATGGGGGGCGCGAGGTCCTCCACTTT. Its protein is CASSYGGREVLHF.